This T cell receptor (beta chain) stems from a study of control samples from healthy donors and cancer patients. This table comes from immunoSEQ multiplex PCR, and its TCRdb copy is limited to in-frame clones, with some not included. Among tens of thousands of clones listed, roughly 87% were seen once. The germline CDR1 and CDR2 sequences are MGHRA and YSYEKL. The CDR3 is 17 residues long. Trimming took 2 bases from V and 5 from J; bases not matched to a gene: 7. Sequencing was performed on blood. The V gene is TRBV4-1, the J gene TRBJ2-5; 14 bases line up with TRBD2. This clonotype was obtained from a woman between 50 and 59 years old in good health. CDR3 in amino acids: CASSQTGTSGSLETQYF. In DNA, the CDR3 is TGCGCCAGCAGCCAAACCGGGACTAGCGGGAGTTTGGAGACCCAGTACTTC.